The 24 T cell receptor beta chains below were found in one sample sequenced in a study of blood T cells in healthy people across ages. Alongside a J-beta primer mix, a sample-barcoded 5' primer served in a second PCR lasting about 7 to 12 cycles. Via MiXCR, TCRdb re-called the 5' RACE reads, giving one row per CDR3 protein. The table has 1.5 million or so distinct CDR3 sequences, 35% to 45% seen once. The source material was blood. The receptors stem from a young woman in good health.

This chain uses TRBV5-1 with TRBJ2-3, with 9 bases fitting TRBD2. CDR3 length: 16 amino acids. Germline V gene data show CDR1 as SGHRS and CDR2 as YFSETQ. The ends lost 0 bases at V and 3 bases at J; junction bases unmatched: 5. CDR3 protein: CASSLAIAGVTDTQYF. The CDR3 bases are TGCGCCAGCAGCTTGGCCATAGCGGGAGTGACAGATACGCAGTATTTT.

The rearrangement uses TRBV29-1 and TRBJ2-7; D ambiguous. The length of the CDR3 is 14 residues. The ends were cut back, 0 bases at V and 2 bases at J, with 11 bases in the middle. The germline CDR1 and CDR2 sequences are SQVTM and ANQGSEA. CDR3 DNA sequence: TGCAGCGTTGAAGATCGGTCAGGCCCCTACGAGCAGTACTTC. Translating gives CSVEDRSGPYEQYF.

The chain employs TRBV4-3 and TRBJ2-1, with unresolved D. The tail of the sequence fits TRBJ2-7 better, so the J call may be wrong. The CDR3 has 14 amino acids. Germline-derived CDR1 and CDR2 are LGHNA and YSLEER. The CDR3 loop reads CASSQFGSYNEQYF. In DNA form, the CDR3 reads TGCGCCAGCAGCCAATTTGGCTCCTACAATGAGCAGTACTTC.

This clonotype was detected ten times or more. The genes are TRBV7-2 and TRBJ2-1; D is uncertain. Germline assignment: CDR1 SGHTA and CDR2 FQGNSA. V lost 4 bases and J lost 4, with 8 bases in between. The CDR3 loop spans 13 amino acids. In DNA form, the CDR3 reads TGTGCCAGCAGCTATGGTAGATACAATGAGCAGTTCTTC. It yields the protein CASSYGRYNEQFF.

This clonotype came up once. The chain has TRBV6-2 or TRBV6-3 and TRBJ2-7; the D is unclear. The germline V gene has CDR1 MNHEY and CDR2 SVGEGT. Trimming took off 4 bases at V and 1 base at J, with 20 bases between the two ends. The CDR3 length is 17 residues. Here the CDR3 reads CASSSPSEKFSSYEQYF. The CDR3 region has the DNA TGTGCCAGCAGTTCCCCCTCTGAGAAGTTCTCGTCCTACGAGCAGTACTTC.

The rearrangement uses TRBV5-1 and TRBJ2-1; 8 positions agree with TRBD2. Germline trimming cut 4 bases from V and 7 bases from J; bases unmatched to any gene: 10. This CDR3 has 15 residues. The germline V gene encodes CDR1 SGHRS and CDR2 YFSETQ. CDR3 nucleotide sequence: TGCGCCAGCAGCCTTCCGGGACTAGGACGGAATGAGCAGTTCTTC. Encoded protein: CASSLPGLGRNEQFF. The variable domain in full, completed from reference TRBV5-1 and TRBJ2-1, reads KAGVTQTPRYLIKTRGQQVTLSCSPISGHRSVSWYQQTPGQGLQFLFEYFSETQRNKGNFPGRFSGRQFSNSRSEMNVSTLELGDSALYLCASSLPGLGRNEQFFGPGTRLTVL.

The chain is built from TRBV20-1 and TRBJ1-1; 7 nucleotides agree with TRBD1. J lost 6 bases, V lost 2 bases, and 9 bases had no gene match. Germline V lookup: CDR1 DFQATT, CDR2 SNEGSKA (reference sequence). This CDR3 has 14 residues. For the CDR3, the DNA is TGCAGTGCTAGACTCAGGGGGTCACTAGCTGAAGCTTTCTTT. This gives the protein CSARLRGSLAEAFF.

This clonotype turned up a few times. This sequence joins TRBV2 and TRBJ1-1, with D tentatively TRBD1 (6 bases). Trimming left V 6 bases short and J 5 bases short, with 13 bases between. CDR3 length: 13 amino acids. Looked up from germline, CDR1 is SNHLY and CDR2 is FYNNEI. The CDR3 nucleotides are TGTGCCAGCAGCGTTCGGGGGCGGACTGAAGCTTTCTTT. Encoded protein: CASSVRGRTEAFF.

This clonotype was seen more than once but under ten times. This chain connects TRBV11-2 to TRBJ1-6; D is perhaps TRBD1 (5 bases). The germline V gene has CDR1 SGHAT and CDR2 FQNNGV. CDR3 length equals 16 residues. Trimming removed 5 bases from V and 6 bases from J, with 17 bases in between. CDR3 loop: CASSPGPGLLNSPLHF. CDR3 DNA sequence: TGTGCCAGCAGCCCTGGGCCGGGACTCCTTAATTCACCCCTCCACTTT.

The V gene is TRBV14, the J gene TRBJ2-1; D is perhaps TRBD2 (5 bases). Between the trimmed V and J ends, which lost 4 bases and 10 bases, there was a span of 11 bases. The germline gives CDR1 SGHDN, CDR2 FVKESK. CDR3 length equals 12 residues. The CDR3 spells CASSPTPGEQFF. CDR3 DNA: TGTGCCAGCAGCCCAACTCCGGGAGAGCAGTTCTTC.

This chain uses TRBV18 with TRBJ1-1; a weak D match, TRBD1 (5 bases). The ends were cut back, 6 bases at V and 1 base at J, with 9 bases in the middle. The CDR3 totals 13 residues. The germline V gene has CDR1 KGHSH and CDR2 LQKENI. In DNA, the CDR3 is TGTGCCAGCTCGGGACGGACGAACACTGAAGCTTTCTTT. Its protein product is CASSGRTNTEAFF.

The rearrangement links TRBV29-1 to TRBJ2-5; 10 bases are a match to TRBD1. The CDR3 extends over 13 amino acids. Germline CDR1 and CDR2: SQVTM and ANQGSEA. V was clipped by 5 bases and J by 11 bases; unmatched bases: 11. The CDR3 region is CSVPGQGFNEQYF. As DNA, the CDR3 is TGCAGCGTTCCGGGACAGGGGTTCAATGAGCAGTACTTC.

This clonotype was detected a few times. The chain carries TRBV12-3 or TRBV12-4 and TRBJ2-7; D might be TRBD1 (5 bases). CDR3 length equals 13 residues. V dropped 6 bases and J dropped 1 base, with 10 bases sitting between them. CDR3 in DNA: TGTGCCAGCAGACCCAGGGATTCCTACGAGCAGTACTTC. This gives the protein CASRPRDSYEQYF.

The table lists this clonotype with a few counts. The V and J genes are TRBV27 and TRBJ1-1; unclear D gene. Per the germline V gene, CDR1 is MNHEY and CDR2 is SMNVEV (reference sequence). V lost 8 bases to trimming and J lost 0 bases, with 10 bases between them. This CDR3 comprises 13 residues. The CDR3 nucleotides are TGTGCCAGCCAGGAGGTCGTGAACACTGAAGCTTTCTTT. This translates into CASQEVVNTEAFF.

This clonotype was counted a single time. The rearrangement joins TRBV20-1 to TRBJ2-4; the match to TRBD2 covers 10 bases. Germline values: CDR1 DFQATT, CDR2 SNEGSKA (reference sequence). The junction had 5 bases not matched to a gene; V was cut back by 6 bases and J by 3 bases. The CDR3 totals 14 residues. In DNA, the CDR3 is TGCAGTGCCAATAGCGGGAGGATCAAAAACATTCAGTACTTC. Protein sequence: CSANSGRIKNIQYF.

A note on this clonotype: At one end the junction does not follow the germline gene, possibly because of a read error. V usage is TRBV7-9 and J usage is TRBJ2-3; 10 bases line up with TRBD1. Per the germline V gene, CDR1 is SEHNR and CDR2 is FQNEAQ (reference sequence). This CDR3 comprises 16 residues. CDR3: CASSRQGAVDTDTQCF. The CDR3 nucleotides read TGTGCCAGCAGCAGACAGGGGGCAGTTGACACAGATACGCAGTGTTTT. The whole variable domain, remainder taken from reference TRBV7-9 and TRBJ2-3, is DTGVSQNPRHKITKRGQNVTFRCDPISEHNRLYWYRQTLGQGPEFLTYFQNEAQLEKSRLLSDRFSAERPKGSFSTLEIQRTEQGDSAMYLCASSRQGAVDTDTQCFGPGTRLTVL.

The chain has TRBV6-2 or TRBV6-3 and TRBJ1-1, with 9 bases lining up with TRBD1. The CDR3 sequence is 14 residues long. Unmatched junction bases numbered 8, after V lost 8 bases and J lost 4 bases. The germline V gene has CDR1 MNHEY and CDR2 SVGEGT. The CDR3: CASAQRQGGTEAFF. The CDR3 coding sequence is TGTGCCAGCGCCCAACGACAGGGGGGCACTGAAGCTTTCTTT.

V usage is TRBV30 and J usage is TRBJ1-5; the D gene is possibly TRBD1 (6 bases). V was clipped by 1 base and J by 11 bases, with 12 bases between them. CDR1 GTSNPN and CDR2 SVGIG come from the germline V gene (reference sequence). This CDR3 is 12 amino acids long. The CDR3 loop is CAWSDQGMTQHF. As DNA, the CDR3 is TGTGCCTGGAGTGACCAGGGGATGACCCAGCATTTT. Full variable domain (rest looked up from reference TRBV30 and TRBJ1-5): SQTIHQWPATLVQPVGSPLSLECTVEGTSNPNLYWYRQAAGRGLQLLFYSVGIGQISSEVPQNLSASRPQDRQFILSSKKLLLSDSGFYLCAWSDQGMTQHFGDGTRLSIL.

The chain combines TRBV7-7 with TRBJ2-3, with 11 bases lining up with TRBD2. Germline V CDR1 and CDR2: SSHAT, FNYEAQ (reference sequence). This CDR3 is built from 19 residues. The CDR3 region has the DNA TGTGCTAGTTCCCGAAGGGGCACTAGCGGGAGTGAAAGCCCAGATACGCAGTATTTT. Translation gives CASSRRGTSGSESPDTQYF.

This clonotype was counted only a few times. This chain joins TRBV20-1 and TRBJ2-7, with 8 bases aligning to TRBD1. CDR3 length equals 16 residues. V lost 3 bases, J lost 1 base, and 11 bases stayed unmatched. The germline CDR1 and CDR2 sequences are DFQATT and SNEGSKA (reference sequence). Here the CDR3 DNA reads TGCAGTGCTAGCGCCGCCGGGACAGGATGGTCCTACGAGCAGTACTTC. The encoded protein is CSASAAGTGWSYEQYF.

This clonotype was seen more than once but under ten times. The chain links TRBV5-4 to TRBJ2-7, with TRBD1 identical over 9 bases. The V and J ends lost 5 bases and 5 bases, in that order; junction bases with no gene match: 5. From germline, CDR1 is SGHNT and CDR2 YYREEE (reference sequence). This CDR3 has 13 residues. For the CDR3, the DNA is TGTGCCAGCAGACAGGGGGCGAGGAACGAGCAGTACTTC. Translated, it gives CASRQGARNEQYF. Complete variable domain (other parts from reference TRBV5-4 and TRBJ2-7): ETGVTQSPTHLIKTRGQQVTLRCSSQSGHNTVSWYQQALGQGPQFIFQYYREEENGRGNFPPRFSGLQFPNYSSELNVNALELDDSALYLCASRQGARNEQYFGPGTRLTVT.

The rearrangement links TRBV20-1 to TRBJ2-5; D might be TRBD2 (5 bases). The CDR3 runs to 14 residues. V lost 0 bases, J lost 4 bases, and 12 bases lay in between. CDR1 and CDR2 (germline): DFQATT, SNEGSKA (reference sequence). This chain's CDR3 is CSARESGGRETQYF. CDR3 nucleotides: TGCAGTGCTAGAGAGTCTGGCGGGCGAGAGACCCAGTACTTC.

The V and J genes are TRBV12-3 or TRBV12-4 and TRBJ1-4; a possible D gene is TRBD1 (5 bases). Trimming removed 5 bases at V and 8 bases at J, with 12 bases between. The CDR3 spans 13 residues. Here the CDR3 reads CASSGGIGEKLFF. CDR3 bases: TGTGCCAGCAGTGGGGGGATTGGGGAAAAACTGTTTTTT.

The chain links TRBV14 to TRBJ1-1; maybe TRBD1 (5 bases). Deletions cut 0 bases from V and 0 bases from J, with 11 bases between. Germline assignment: CDR1 SGHDN and CDR2 FVKESK. CDR3 size: 16 residues. The CDR3: CASSQDEGHLNTEAFF. The DNA of the CDR3 is TGTGCCAGCAGCCAAGATGAAGGACATTTGAACACTGAAGCTTTCTTT. The complete variable domain, with remaining parts taken from reference TRBV14 and TRBJ1-1, reads EAGVTQFPSHSVIEKGQTVTLRCDPISGHDNLYWYRRVMGKEIKFLLHFVKESKQDESGMPNNRFLAERTGGTYSTLKVQPAELEDSGVYFCASSQDEGHLNTEAFFGQGTRLTVV.